Listed below are T cell receptor beta chains from one sample, sequenced in a study of blood T cell repertoires in COVID-19. Some clones are missing from TCRdb's copy, which holds only in-frame ones; the method was immunoSEQ multiplex PCR. Of 200,000 to 250,000 clones in the sample, around 80% were seen once. Sequencing used peripheral blood. Receptor source: a woman aged 35 to 49 who had recovered from COVID-19. CDR3s include the opening cysteine and the closing phenylalanine or tryptophan.

j_gene: TRBJ2-1; v_gene: TRBV6-5; CDR3aa: CASTPTSGGGNEQFF
j_gene: TRBJ1-1; v_gene: TRBV18; CDR3aa: CASSPVKATGEAFF
j_gene: TRBJ1-3; v_gene: TRBV11-2; CDR3aa: CASSSTGGGNTIYF
j_gene: TRBJ2-2; v_gene: TRBV18; CDR3aa: CASSPRQGPGELFF
j_gene: TRBJ1-6; v_gene: TRBV30; CDR3aa: CAWSTGQNSPLHF
j_gene: TRBJ2-1; v_gene: TRBV9; CDR3aa: CASSSGQANEQFF
j_gene: TRBJ1-6; v_gene: TRBV5-5; CDR3aa: CASSLAVNSPLHF
j_gene: TRBJ2-7; v_gene: TRBV5-1; CDR3aa: CASSYDNSYEQYF
j_gene: TRBJ2-2; v_gene: TRBV5-1; CDR3aa: CASSLVIGGREELFF
j_gene: TRBJ2-1; v_gene: TRBV24-1; CDR3aa: CATSVGTGTQFF
j_gene: TRBJ1-2; v_gene: TRBV7-2; CDR3aa: CASSPQGNYGYTF
j_gene: TRBJ2-1; v_gene: TRBV5-8; CDR3aa: CASSSHWASGGASEQFF
j_gene: TRBJ1-2; v_gene: TRBV7-8; CDR3aa: CASSLRRNYGYTF
j_gene: TRBJ1-3; v_gene: TRBV5-5; CDR3aa: CASSFVGRSGNTIYF
j_gene: TRBJ1-6; v_gene: TRBV5-1; CDR3aa: CASSLADRSRNSPLHF
j_gene: TRBJ2-7; v_gene: TRBV7-2; CDR3aa: CASSQSISGNEQYF